The subject of this entry is one T cell receptor beta chain. Its antigen is currently not known. Per-nucleotide qualities are absent, and no much larger clonotype sits a single base away. These data belong to a study of shared clonotypes between healthy human individuals (dated by TCRdb to 2018 to 2021). For the wider study: A couple of women and a few men aged 18 to 49 years were included in the cohort. Between about 0.8 and 9 billion PBMCs per donor were obtained by leukapheresis. For each donor, CD4 naive and CD4 memory were each run on three plates, CD8 naive on two plates, and CD8 memory on one plate. To increase sequencing depth and limit assay-specific biases, different laboratories used diverse techniques to prepare libraries and sequence TCR repertoires. To estimate repertoire size and how much clonotypes are shared between individuals, the study performed deep sequencing of blood TCR repertoires from about five healthy adults.

The full study reports these points: Pairwise subsampling led to the expectation that sequencing depth would affect the degree of clonotype sharing among donors. Across a few donors, about 4.5% of naive CD4, roughly 3.3% of naive CD8, under 2.5% of memory CD4, and over 0.35% of memory CD8 clonotypes were shared. Compared with non-shared clonotypes, the clonotypes found in all four sorted-subset donors had higher generation probabilities. Incomplete sequencing was indicated by rarefaction of sorted-subset datasets, despite the large sequencing depth. Because the study included only a small number of donors, the genetic and exposure-history diversity represented was limited. Estimated clonotype richness was generally larger for naive than for memory subsets. Only blood was sampled, and tissue TCR repertoires likely differ from those in blood.

CD8 naive samples consisted of CD45RO-negative cells that were positively selected for CCR7, yielding a CD45RA+CCR7+ population without TemRA cells. Donors were healthy HIV-negative adults with no recently reported acute infections or vaccinations. Only Caucasian adults living in Nashville, Tennessee, USA were represented among the donors. Blood was obtained by leukapheresis, after which PBMCs were separated by Ficoll-Histopaque density gradient centrifugation and cryopreserved in liquid nitrogen vapor phase. Analytical flow cytometry was used to check the purity and quantity of every magnetically sorted T cell population. Genomic DNA was isolated from each sorted fraction and quantified by UV absorbance on a Nanodrop 2000c. The CDR3 holds 15 amino acids from the cysteine to the phenylalanine. Of the read, only the CDR3 DNA is kept; its 45 bases are in frame from base 1. The V and J ends are trimmed by 5 bases and 5 bases, leaving 16 bases between them. The germline V gene (reference sequence) yields SEHNR for CDR1 and FQNEAQ for CDR2.

TCR CDR3 regions were amplified from genomic DNA by multiplex PCR using the deep immunoSEQ assay. Genomic DNA extracted from each cell subset was distributed evenly over all wells of several immunoSEQ 96-well plates, and each plate served as one replicate. For sorted subsets, about 200 ng genomic DNA, equal to 30,000 or so T cell genomes, was loaded into each replicate PCR. Purified libraries were measured with a Qubit 3.0 fluorometer, size-checked on a Bioanalyzer 2100, and measured again with the KAPA Library Quantification kit. A separate single-read 150-cycle Illumina NextSeq 550 flow cell was used to sequence each immunoSEQ 96-well plate. As for the authors' bioinformatics: Because the immunoSEQ output included only junctional sequences and no quality scores, the filtering could not be the same as the filtering used for full-length reads. Sequences were annotated with PyIR, a Python wrapper for IgBLAST v1.9, using IMGT germline references to assign V/J genes and CDR3. Any read was removed if the V/J assignment was weak (E-value above 1e-6), the CDR3 was missing, or the read contained stop codons, out-of-frame junctions, or ambiguous translated residues. A V3J clonotype was defined by an identical inferred V gene, J gene, and CDR3 amino acid sequence. To compute the percentage overlap between repertoires, the number of shared unique clonotypes was divided by the size of the smaller repertoire. RTK rarefaction, the Chao1 estimator, and Recon v2.1 estimates of unobserved clonotypes were used to assess repertoire richness. Generation probabilities for all TCRbeta clonotypes obtained by the gDNA method from a handful of donors were computed using OLGA. TCRdb obtained this table from immuneACCESS and retained in-frame rearrangements with V and J assigned. These tables miss some clones; where compared with another copy, unresolved V genes account for less than half of the shortfall, and the remainder is unexplained. The V and J calls and clone size were taken over from that table, and D and trimming were inferred from the DNA. In this sample the table shows around 700,000 clones, approximately 90% of which occur a single time. The ten largest clones add up to 20% to 25% of the sample.

Sequencing was done on a sample of naive CD8+ T cells sorted from blood. Reading the label with the study, this specimen's cell subset or site is: CD45RA+CCR7+. This TCR was sampled from a man aged 25 to 40 in good health. The chain joins TRBV7-9 to TRBJ2-1, and TRBD2 may be the D gene, going by 5 matching bases. CDR3 region: CASSDAGRTDNEQFF. The DNA sequence follows: TGTGCCAGCAGCGATGCGGGTAGAACCGACAATGAGCAGTTCTTC.